This T cell receptor beta chain emerged from a study of T cells expressing NK-cell markers. Production of TCR beta cDNA relied on 5'RACE template switching with UMIs. From its re-call of the 5' RACE reads, TCRdb lists each CDR3 protein once, without DNA. Recorded for this sample: some 440,000 distinct CDR3 sequences. The CDR3 length is 13 residues. Germline-derived CDR1 and CDR2 are SGHNT and YYREEE (reference sequence). For this clonotype: The antigen is unknown.

Study-wide results and caveats: In roughly 6 donors, dominant CD3+CD56+NKG2C+ clones formed roughly 1.0-7.5% of CD8+ cells.

Sequences were obtained from blood T cells: a sorted CD56 or NKG2C T cell subset, CD4+ or CD8+ T cells, or bulk PBMC T cells (not recorded which). This TCR was recovered from a woman aged 50 to 65 in good health. The V and J genes are TRBV5-4 and TRBJ2-1. CDR3 loop: CASSLDGRYEQFF.